This passage covers 30 T cell receptor beta chains from one sample sequenced in a study of PD-1 blockade in mismatch repair-deficient tumors. Measured with immunoSEQ multiplex PCR; TCRdb has only the in-frame clones, and not every one. The table has around 14,000 clones, roughly 80% seen once; the top ten hold roughly 9.7%. Time point given: approximately nine-day in vitro stimulation with candidate neoantigen peptide 5. These receptors' antigens are unknown. The material sequenced was cells cultured in vitro, taken from a patient treated with pembrolizumab. Receptor source: an adult with mismatch repair-deficient cancer.

V gene TRBV5-1 combines with J gene TRBJ2-3, with D perhaps TRBD1 (6 bases). The germline V and J ends were trimmed by 6 bases and 0 bases, with 8 bases remaining between them. The CDR3 extends over 13 amino acids. Germline V CDR1 and CDR2: SGHRS, YFSETQ. CDR3 bases: TGCGCCAGCAACAGGGAAAGCACAGATACGCAGTATTTT. Protein product: CASNRESTDTQYF.

The chain carries TRBV9 and TRBJ1-2; 7 bases are shared with TRBD1. Germline CDR1 SGDLS, CDR2 YYNGEE. This CDR3 is built from 16 residues. V gave up 0 bases and J gave up 2 bases; unmatched junction bases: 7. CDR3 in amino acids: CASSVGRIRGNYGYTF. The CDR3, as DNA: TGTGCCAGCAGCGTAGGTCGGATCAGGGGGAACTATGGCTACACCTTC.

This chain links TRBV5-4 with TRBJ2-7, with no clear D. V was clipped by 4 bases and J by 0 bases, with 8 bases between them. This CDR3 has 13 residues. The germline gives CDR1 SGHNT, CDR2 YYREEE (reference sequence). The CDR3 DNA follows: TGTGCCAGCAGCCGAGTCAGCTCCTACGAGCAGTACTTC. Protein: CASSRVSSYEQYF.

The V gene is TRBV10-3, the J gene TRBJ2-3; D might be TRBD1 (5 bases). The CDR3 runs to 13 residues. V was pared by 4 bases and J by 2 bases, with 7 bases between. From germline, CDR1 is ENHRY and CDR2 SYGVKD. CDR3 sequence (DNA): TGTGCCATCAGTGCACAGGACACAGATACGCAGTATTTT. Translation gives CAISAQDTDTQYF.

CDR3 in DNA: TGTGCCATCAGTGAGGCCTCTGGAAACACCATATATTTT. The encoded protein is CAISEASGNTIYF. V usage is TRBV10-3 and J usage is TRBJ1-3, with D hard to call. The length of the CDR3 is 13 residues. V gave up 2 bases and J gave up 0 bases, with 2 bases separating them. CDR1 and CDR2 (germline): ENHRY, SYGVKD.

The chain joins TRBV5-6 to TRBJ1-6; 8 positions match TRBD1. Germline CDR1 and CDR2: SGHDT and YYEEEE. The CDR3 contains 15 residues. The V gene end was trimmed by 4 bases and the J gene end by 7 bases; junction bases not matched to a gene: 7. For the CDR3, the DNA is TGTGCCAGCAGCCGCGGACAGGGAACAAATTCACCCCTCCACTTT. Translating it yields CASSRGQGTNSPLHF.

The CDR3 bases are TGCAGCGTTAGCACAGGAGGGACTGGGGCCAACGTCCTGACTTTC. As protein: CSVSTGGTGANVLTF. The J gene is TRBJ2-6, the V gene TRBV29-1; maybe TRBD2 (6 bases). This CDR3 has 15 amino acids. V was clipped by 5 bases and J by 2 bases, with 13 bases between them. Germline V gives CDR1 SQVTM, CDR2 ANQGSEA.

This sequence joins TRBV6-5 and TRBJ1-2; D not resolved. Trimming took off 2 bases at V and 2 bases at J, with 12 bases between the two ends. This CDR3 spans 15 amino acids. Germline V CDR1 and CDR2: MNHEY, SVGAGI. This chain's CDR3 is CASSYGGSGNYGYTF. DNA of the CDR3: TGTGCCAGCAGTTACGGAGGTTCCGGGAACTATGGCTACACCTTC.

This clone was picked up a small number of times. The rearrangement uses TRBV7-9 and TRBJ2-2; no definite D call. Germline V gene lookup returns CDR1 SEHNR and CDR2 FQNEAQ (reference sequence). The V and J ends lost 5 bases and 6 bases respectively, with 13 bases between them. CDR3 length: 14 amino acids. The CDR3 reads CASSPTYNSGELFF. CDR3 coding DNA: TGTGCCAGCAGCCCCACCTACAACTCCGGGGAGCTGTTTTTT.

The gene calls are TRBV7-8 and TRBJ2-1, with 11 nucleotides matching TRBD2. The CDR3 loop spans 15 amino acids. Germline trimming cut 1 base from V and 5 bases from J; bases unmatched to any gene: 1. The germline CDR1 and CDR2 sequences are SGHVS and FQNEAQ. The CDR3 loop is CASSLELAGDNEQFF. CDR3 in DNA: TGTGCCAGCAGCTTAGAACTAGCGGGAGACAATGAGCAGTTCTTC.

The V gene is TRBV28, the J gene TRBJ1-1, with D possibly matching TRBD1 (5 bases). This CDR3 spans 14 amino acids. The V end lost 3 bases, the J end lost 9 bases, and 17 bases lay between the germline ends. The germline gives CDR1 MDHEN, CDR2 SYDVKM. CDR3 region: CASSLSGTQNKAFF. CDR3 DNA: TGTGCCAGCAGTTTGTCCGGGACCCAAAACAAAGCTTTCTTT.

This clone appeared a single time. The genes are TRBV6-4 and TRBJ2-1, with 13 bases lining up with TRBD2. V shed 3 bases and J 4 bases; nucleotides not matched to a gene: 0. In germline, CDR1 is MRHNA, CDR2 SNTAGT. The CDR3 is made up of 15 amino acids. CDR3 coding DNA: TGTGCCAGCAGTGAGGGACTAGCGGGATACAATGAGCAGTTCTTC. Protein sequence: CASSEGLAGYNEQFF.

The V gene is TRBV6-6, the J gene TRBJ2-3; D remains ambiguous. Germline values: CDR1 MNHNY, CDR2 SVGAGI (reference sequence). The germline V and J ends were trimmed by 7 bases and 6 bases, with 20 bases remaining between them. The CDR3 is 15 residues long. DNA for the CDR3: TGTGCCAGCACCCCCGCTCGTACTGGTTTGGATACGCAGTATTTT. This encodes CASTPARTGLDTQYF.

As concerns this clone: Other nucleotide sequences from this sample produce the same CDR3. V is TRBV19 and J is TRBJ1-5; a possible D gene is TRBD1 (5 bases). Deletions cut 3 bases from V and 4 bases from J, with 10 bases between. There are 14 residues in the CDR3. CDR1 is LNHDA, CDR2 SQIVND, per germline (reference sequence). In DNA form, the CDR3 reads TGTGCCAGTAGTATTATGTCAGGGAATCAGCCCCAGCATTTT. Amino acid sequence: CASSIMSGNQPQHF. Full variable domain (missing parts from reference TRBV19 and TRBJ1-5): DGGITQSPKYLFRKEGQNVTLSCEQNLNHDAMYWYRQDPGQGLRLIYYSQIVNDFQKGDIAEGYSVSREKKESFPLTVTSAQKNPTAFYLCASSIMSGNQPQHFGDGTRLSIL.

This chain connects TRBV7-2 to TRBJ2-3, with 7 bases lining up with TRBD2. The CDR3 consists of 15 residues. Trimming took 6 bases from V and 2 from J; bases not matched to a gene: 8. Germline lookup yields CDR1 SGHTA and CDR2 FQGNSA. The CDR3 loop is CASSPRGRVTDTQYF. CDR3 coding DNA: TGTGCCAGCAGTCCCCGTGGGAGGGTCACAGATACGCAGTATTTT.

J is TRBJ2-7 and V is TRBV6-1; D is unclear. Trimming pared 3 bases from V and 2 bases from J, leaving 14 bases between. CDR1 and CDR2 (germline): MNHNS, SASEGT. The CDR3 sequence is 15 residues long. The CDR3 region is CASSDVFGRAYEQYF. As DNA, the CDR3 is TGTGCCAGCAGTGATGTTTTTGGACGAGCCTACGAGCAGTACTTC.

The chain has TRBV28 and TRBJ2-4, with D possibly being TRBD1 or TRBD2 (5 bases each). The V gene's germline CDR1 is MDHEN and CDR2 SYDVKM. Trimming took 4 bases from V and 0 from J, leaving 7 bases between them. This CDR3 is 14 amino acids long. The chain's CDR3 is CASSSGTAKNIQYF. CDR3 sequence (DNA): TGTGCCAGCAGTTCGGGGACAGCCAAAAACATTCAGTACTTC.

The gene calls are TRBV5-6 and TRBJ2-5; D not certain. This CDR3 has 13 amino acids. Trimming removed 2 bases at V and 3 bases at J, with 8 bases between. The germline V gene encodes CDR1 SGHDT and CDR2 YYEEEE. This chain's CDR3 is CASSFDSEETQYF. The CDR3 DNA reads as TGTGCCAGCAGCTTTGATTCTGAAGAGACCCAGTACTTC.

The V and J genes are TRBV27 and TRBJ2-1; 7 nucleotides agree with TRBD2. V dropped 8 bases and J dropped 4; count of bases not matched to a gene: 11. CDR3 length: 15 residues. Germline V gene sequence: CDR1 MNHEY, CDR2 SMNVEV (reference sequence). CDR3 DNA sequence: TGTGCCAGCGGGGAGCGGGGCCTATCTTACAATGAGCAGTTCTTC. Amino acids: CASGERGLSYNEQFF.

The V call is TRBV30, the J call TRBJ2-7; 7 nucleotides align to TRBD1. The CDR3 length is 16 residues. Germline-derived CDR1 and CDR2 are GTSNPN and SVGIG (reference sequence). Unmatched junction bases numbered 14, after V lost 4 bases and J lost 2 bases. The CDR3 spells CAWIGVLRDSTYEQYF. CDR3 nucleotides: TGTGCCTGGATCGGGGTCCTCCGGGACAGTACCTACGAGCAGTACTTC.

The V call is TRBV15, the J call TRBJ2-1, with 11 bases matching TRBD2. The CDR3 contains 16 residues. Germline V gene sequence: CDR1 LNHNV, CDR2 YYDKDF (reference sequence). V was clipped by 0 bases and J by 7 bases; unmatched bases: 5. Here the CDR3 DNA reads TGTGCCACCAGCAGAGATACTAGCGGGAGAGGTAATGAGCAGTTCTTC. Its protein is CATSRDTSGRGNEQFF. Looking up the rest from reference TRBV15 and TRBJ2-1 gives the full variable domain: DAMVIQNPRYQVTQFGKPVTLSCSQTLNHNVMYWYQQKSSQAPKLLFHYYDKDFNNEADTPDNFQSRRPNTSFCFLDIRSPGLGDTAMYLCATSRDTSGRGNEQFFGPGTRLTVL.

The J gene is TRBJ2-2, the V gene TRBV4-2; 12 bases map to TRBD2. The CDR3 sequence is 18 residues long. Germline CDR1 and CDR2: LGHNA and YNFKEQ. V shed 1 base and J 6 bases; nucleotides not matched to a gene: 9. CDR3 DNA: TGTGCCAGCAGCCAAGGACTAGCGGGAGATATCTTGCCCGGGGAGCTGTTTTTT. Protein product: CASSQGLAGDILPGELFF.

The chain recombines TRBV5-1 with TRBJ2-1; a weak D match, TRBD2 (6 bases). Between the trimmed V and J ends, which lost 0 bases and 3 bases, there was a span of 10 bases. The CDR3 consists of 15 residues. Germline CDR1 is SGHRS and CDR2 is YFSETQ. CDR3 sequence (DNA): TGCGCCAGCAGCTTGGACGCGGGAAGCTACAATGAGCAGTTCTTC. It encodes CASSLDAGSYNEQFF. Full variable domain (missing parts from reference TRBV5-1 and TRBJ2-1): KAGVTQTPRYLIKTRGQQVTLSCSPISGHRSVSWYQQTPGQGLQFLFEYFSETQRNKGNFPGRFSGRQFSNSRSEMNVSTLELGDSALYLCASSLDAGSYNEQFFGPGTRLTVL.

The gene calls are TRBV28 and TRBJ1-3; no definite D call. Germline V gene data show CDR1 as MDHEN and CDR2 as SYDVKM. The CDR3 is 12 residues long. Trimming left V 4 bases short and J 4 bases short, with 5 bases between. CDR3 loop: CASSSAGNTIYF. CDR3 nucleotides: TGTGCCAGCAGTTCAGCGGGAAACACCATATATTTT.

The rearrangement links TRBV7-2 to TRBJ2-1, with 10 bases aligning to TRBD2. The V gene end was trimmed by 0 bases and the J gene end by 4 bases; junction bases not matched to a gene: 3. In germline, CDR1 is SGHTA, CDR2 FQGNSA. The CDR3 is made up of 16 amino acids. In nucleotides, the CDR3 is TGTGCCAGCAGCTTAGCGTGGACTAGCGGTTACAATGAGCAGTTCTTC. It yields the protein CASSLAWTSGYNEQFF.

The CDR3 DNA is TGTGCCAGCAGTGAAGGATTACTAGCGGGAGATTACGAGCAGTACTTC. Its translation: CASSEGLLAGDYEQYF. This chain connects TRBV2 to TRBJ2-7; 11 bases are shared with TRBD2. J lost 4 bases, V lost 1 base, and 6 bases had no gene match. The CDR3 loop spans 16 amino acids. CDR1 is SNHLY, CDR2 FYNNEI, per germline.

The chain combines TRBV27 with TRBJ2-1; TRBD2 agrees at 12 bases. Looked up from germline, CDR1 is MNHEY and CDR2 is SMNVEV (reference sequence). CDR3 length: 16 residues. V gave up 3 bases and J gave up 6 bases; unmatched junction bases: 6. Here the CDR3 DNA reads TGTGCCAGCAGTTTCACAGGACTAGCGGGGATCAATGAGCAGTTCTTC. This encodes CASSFTGLAGINEQFF.

Details on this clone: Compared with germline, one end of the junction differs, possibly owing to a read error. V gene TRBV30 combines with J gene TRBJ2-2; TRBD2 might be the D (5 bases). The germline CDR1 and CDR2 sequences are GTSNPN and SVGIG (reference sequence). CDR3 size: 15 residues. CDR3 amino acids: CAWSVLLGNAGELFF. The CDR3, as DNA: TGTGCCTGGAGTGTACTTCTCGGGAACGCCGGGGAGCTGTTTTTT.

The V gene is TRBV7-2, the J gene TRBJ2-7; 10 bases match TRBD2. The CDR3 extends over 15 amino acids. Germline values: CDR1 SGHTA, CDR2 FQGNSA. V lost 4 bases to trimming and J lost 7 bases; unmatched junction nucleotides: 10. The CDR3 sequence: CASSSTSGVLGEQYF. The DNA for the CDR3 is TGTGCCAGCAGCTCTACTAGCGGGGTCCTTGGAGAGCAGTACTTC.

The chain couples TRBV21-1 to TRBJ2-7; the D segment call TRBD1 is taken from the table without a DNA check. TRBV21-1 is classified as a pseudogene. CDR3 length: 17 amino acids. CDR3 amino acids: CASSKGALLPSQYEQYF. CDR3 coding DNA: TGTGCCAGCAGCAAGGGGGCTTTGCTTCCGTCTCAATACGAGCAGTACTTC.